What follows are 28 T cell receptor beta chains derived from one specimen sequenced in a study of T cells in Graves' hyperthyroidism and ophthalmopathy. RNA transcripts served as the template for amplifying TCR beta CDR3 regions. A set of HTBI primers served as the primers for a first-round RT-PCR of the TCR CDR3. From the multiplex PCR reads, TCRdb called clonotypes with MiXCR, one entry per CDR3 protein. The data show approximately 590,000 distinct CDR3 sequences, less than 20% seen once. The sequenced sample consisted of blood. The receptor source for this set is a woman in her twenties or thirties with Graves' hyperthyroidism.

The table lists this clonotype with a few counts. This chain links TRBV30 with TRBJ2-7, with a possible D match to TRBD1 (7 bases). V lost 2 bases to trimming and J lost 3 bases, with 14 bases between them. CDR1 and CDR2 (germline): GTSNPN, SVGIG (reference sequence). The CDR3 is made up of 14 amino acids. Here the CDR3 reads CAWSKGGQNYEQYF. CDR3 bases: TGTGCCTGGAGTAAGGGGGGACAGAACTACGAGCAGTACTTC.

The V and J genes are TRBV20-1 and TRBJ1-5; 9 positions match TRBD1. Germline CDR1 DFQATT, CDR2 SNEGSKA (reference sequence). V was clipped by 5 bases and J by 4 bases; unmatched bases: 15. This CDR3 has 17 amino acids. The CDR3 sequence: CSAPAKGQGPTNQPQHF. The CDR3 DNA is TGCAGTGCTCCGGCAAAAGGACAGGGGCCGACTAATCAGCCCCAGCATTTT.

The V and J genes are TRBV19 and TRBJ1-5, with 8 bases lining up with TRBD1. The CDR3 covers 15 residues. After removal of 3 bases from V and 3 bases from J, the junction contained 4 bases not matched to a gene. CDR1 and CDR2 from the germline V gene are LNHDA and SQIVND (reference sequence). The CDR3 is CASSIQGATNQPQHF. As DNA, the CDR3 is TGTGCCAGTAGTATCCAGGGGGCTACCAATCAGCCCCAGCATTTT.

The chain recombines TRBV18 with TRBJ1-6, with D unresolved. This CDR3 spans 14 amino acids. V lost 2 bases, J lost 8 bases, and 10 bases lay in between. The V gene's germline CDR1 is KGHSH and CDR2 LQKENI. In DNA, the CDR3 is TGTGCCAGCTCACCAGGTTTTAGGGATTCACCCCTCCACTTT. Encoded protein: CASSPGFRDSPLHF.

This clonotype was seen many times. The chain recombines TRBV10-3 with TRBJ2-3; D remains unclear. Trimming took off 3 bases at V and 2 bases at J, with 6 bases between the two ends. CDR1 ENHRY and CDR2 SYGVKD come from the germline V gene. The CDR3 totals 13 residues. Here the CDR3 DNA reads TGTGCCATCAGTGATCTAGTCACAGATACGCAGTATTTT. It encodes CAISDLVTDTQYF.

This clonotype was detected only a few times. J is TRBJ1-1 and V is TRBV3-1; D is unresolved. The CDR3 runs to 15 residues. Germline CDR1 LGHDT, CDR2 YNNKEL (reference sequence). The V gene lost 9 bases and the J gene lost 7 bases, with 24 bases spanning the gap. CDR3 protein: CASRPEGSRALEAFF. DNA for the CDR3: TGTGCCAGTAGACCTGAGGGAAGTCGCGCCCTTGAAGCTTTCTTT.

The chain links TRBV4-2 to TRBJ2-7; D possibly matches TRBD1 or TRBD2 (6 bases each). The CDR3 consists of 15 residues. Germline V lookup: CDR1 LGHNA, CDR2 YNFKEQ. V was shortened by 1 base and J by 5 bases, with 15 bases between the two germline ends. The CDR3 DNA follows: TGTGCCAGCAGCCAAGGCCCACAGGGACTGGACGAGCAGTACTTC. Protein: CASSQGPQGLDEQYF.

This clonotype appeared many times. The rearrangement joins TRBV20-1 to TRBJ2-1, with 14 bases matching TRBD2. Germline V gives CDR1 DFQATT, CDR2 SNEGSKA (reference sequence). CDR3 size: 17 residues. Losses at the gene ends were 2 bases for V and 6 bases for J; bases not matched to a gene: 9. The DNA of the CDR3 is TGCAGTGCTAGACGACTAGCGGGAGGGCGGTCGATCAATGAGCAGTTCTTC. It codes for CSARRLAGGRSINEQFF.

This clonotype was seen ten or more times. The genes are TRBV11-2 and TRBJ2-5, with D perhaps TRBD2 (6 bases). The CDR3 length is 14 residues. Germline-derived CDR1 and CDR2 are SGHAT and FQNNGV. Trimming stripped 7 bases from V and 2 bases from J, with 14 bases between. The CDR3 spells CASKLNSGQETQYF. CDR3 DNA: TGTGCCAGCAAGCTGAATAGCGGACAAGAGACCCAGTACTTC.

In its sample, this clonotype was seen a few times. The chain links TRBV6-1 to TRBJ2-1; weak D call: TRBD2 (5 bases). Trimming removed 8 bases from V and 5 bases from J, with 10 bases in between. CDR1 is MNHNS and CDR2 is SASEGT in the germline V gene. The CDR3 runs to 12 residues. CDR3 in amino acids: CASARRNNEQFF. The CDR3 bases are TGTGCCAGCGCACGGAGGAACAATGAGCAGTTCTTC.

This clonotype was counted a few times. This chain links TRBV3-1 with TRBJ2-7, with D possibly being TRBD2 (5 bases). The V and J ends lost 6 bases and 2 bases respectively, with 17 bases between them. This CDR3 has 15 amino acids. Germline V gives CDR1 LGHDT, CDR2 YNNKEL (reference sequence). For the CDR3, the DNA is TGTGCCAGCAGTCCGTTTCGGACGGGGACCTACGAGCAGTACTTC. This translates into CASSPFRTGTYEQYF.

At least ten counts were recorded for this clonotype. The CDR3 coding sequence is TGCAGTGCTTCTTCCGGGACCAACTATGGCTACACCTTC. It translates to CSASSGTNYGYTF. This sequence joins TRBV20-1 and TRBJ1-2; D possibly corresponds to TRBD1 (5 bases). CDR3 length equals 13 residues. CDR1 DFQATT and CDR2 SNEGSKA come from the germline V gene (reference sequence). The V end lost 5 bases, the J end lost 2 bases, and 12 bases lay between the germline ends.

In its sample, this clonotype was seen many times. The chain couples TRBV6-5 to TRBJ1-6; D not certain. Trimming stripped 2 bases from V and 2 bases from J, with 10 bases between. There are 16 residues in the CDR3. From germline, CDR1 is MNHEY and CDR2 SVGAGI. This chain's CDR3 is CASSYGIATYNSPLHF. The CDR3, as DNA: TGTGCCAGCAGTTACGGGATAGCGACCTATAATTCACCCCTCCACTTT.

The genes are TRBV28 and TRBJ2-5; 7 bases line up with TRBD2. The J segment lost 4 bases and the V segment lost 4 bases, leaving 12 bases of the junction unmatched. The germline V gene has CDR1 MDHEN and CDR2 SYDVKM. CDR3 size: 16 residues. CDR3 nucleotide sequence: TGTGCCAGCAGTTGGGACTTTGGCGGGAGAATAGAGACCCAGTACTTC. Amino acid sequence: CASSWDFGGRIETQYF.

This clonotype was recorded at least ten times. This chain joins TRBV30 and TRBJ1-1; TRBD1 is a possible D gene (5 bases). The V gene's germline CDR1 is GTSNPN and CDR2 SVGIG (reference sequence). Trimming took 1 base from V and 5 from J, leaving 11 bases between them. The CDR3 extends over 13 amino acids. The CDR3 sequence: CAWSGGVRTEAFF. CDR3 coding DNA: TGTGCCTGGAGTGGGGGGGTCCGTACTGAAGCTTTCTTT.

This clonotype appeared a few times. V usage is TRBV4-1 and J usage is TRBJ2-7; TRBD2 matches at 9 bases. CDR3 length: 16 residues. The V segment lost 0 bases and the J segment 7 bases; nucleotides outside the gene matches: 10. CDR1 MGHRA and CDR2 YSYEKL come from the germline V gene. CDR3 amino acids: CASSQDASGTSGEQYF. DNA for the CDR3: TGCGCCAGCAGCCAAGATGCTAGCGGGACTTCGGGGGAGCAGTACTTC.

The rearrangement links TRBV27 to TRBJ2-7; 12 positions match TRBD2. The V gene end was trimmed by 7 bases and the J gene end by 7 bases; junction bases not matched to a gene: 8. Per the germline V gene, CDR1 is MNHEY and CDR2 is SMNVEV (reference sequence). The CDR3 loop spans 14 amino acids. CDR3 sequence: CASKQGLAGSEQYF. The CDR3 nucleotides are TGTGCCAGCAAACAAGGACTAGCGGGATCTGAGCAGTACTTC.

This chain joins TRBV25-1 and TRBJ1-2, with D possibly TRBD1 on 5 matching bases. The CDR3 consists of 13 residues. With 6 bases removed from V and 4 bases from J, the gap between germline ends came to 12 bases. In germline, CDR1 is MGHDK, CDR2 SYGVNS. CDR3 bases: TGTGCCAGCAGCGCACAGGCGACCTATGGCTACACCTTC. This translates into CASSAQATYGYTF.

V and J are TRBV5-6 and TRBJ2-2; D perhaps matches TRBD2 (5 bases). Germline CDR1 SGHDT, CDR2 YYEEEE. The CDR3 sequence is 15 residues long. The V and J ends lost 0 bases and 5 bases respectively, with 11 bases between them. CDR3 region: CASSLELVGTGELFF. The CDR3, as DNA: TGTGCCAGCAGCTTGGAACTAGTAGGAACCGGGGAGCTGTTTTTT.

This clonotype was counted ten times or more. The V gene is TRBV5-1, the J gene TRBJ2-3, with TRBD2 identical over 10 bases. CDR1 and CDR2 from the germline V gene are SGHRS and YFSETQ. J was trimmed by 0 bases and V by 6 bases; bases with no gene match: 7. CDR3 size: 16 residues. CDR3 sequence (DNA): TGCGCCAGCACCGCAGGACTAGCGGCAAGCACAGATACGCAGTATTTT. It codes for CASTAGLAASTDTQYF.

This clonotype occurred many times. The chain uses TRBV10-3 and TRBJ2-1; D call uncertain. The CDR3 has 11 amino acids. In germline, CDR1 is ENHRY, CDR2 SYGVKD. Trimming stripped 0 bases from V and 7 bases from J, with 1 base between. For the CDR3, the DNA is TGTGCCATCAGTGAGTCGAATGAGCAGTTCTTC. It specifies CAISESNEQFF.

DNA for the CDR3: TGCGCCAGCAGCCCGACGAAACAGGGGTCGCAGTATTTT. This encodes CASSPTKQGSQYF. The chain has TRBV5-1 and TRBJ2-3; 7 bases fit TRBD1. The CDR3 runs to 13 residues. The germline CDR1 and CDR2 sequences are SGHRS and YFSETQ. V dropped 4 bases and J dropped 10; count of bases not matched to a gene: 9.

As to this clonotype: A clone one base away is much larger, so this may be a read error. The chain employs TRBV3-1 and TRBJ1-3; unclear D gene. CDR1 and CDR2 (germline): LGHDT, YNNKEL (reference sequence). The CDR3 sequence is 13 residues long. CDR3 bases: TGTGCCAGCAGCCTGGTGGCTGGAGACACCATATATTTT. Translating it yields CASSLVAGDTIYF.

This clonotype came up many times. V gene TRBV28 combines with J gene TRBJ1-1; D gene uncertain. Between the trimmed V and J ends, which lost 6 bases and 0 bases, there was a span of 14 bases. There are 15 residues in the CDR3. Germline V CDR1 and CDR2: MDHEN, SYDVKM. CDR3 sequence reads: CASSAALTMNTEAFF. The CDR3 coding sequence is TGTGCCAGCAGCGCAGCTTTGACTATGAACACTGAAGCTTTCTTT.

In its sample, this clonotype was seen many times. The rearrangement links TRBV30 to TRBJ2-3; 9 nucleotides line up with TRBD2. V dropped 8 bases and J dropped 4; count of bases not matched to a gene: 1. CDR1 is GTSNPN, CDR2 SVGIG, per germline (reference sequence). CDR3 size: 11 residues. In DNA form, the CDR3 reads TGTGCCAGACTAGCGGCAGATACGCAGTATTTT. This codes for CARLAADTQYF. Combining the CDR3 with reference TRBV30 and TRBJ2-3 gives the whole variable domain SQTIHQWPATLVQPVGSPLSLECTVEGTSNPNLYWYRQAAGRGLQLLFYSVGIGQISSEVPQNLSASRPQDRQFILSSKKLLLSDSGFYLCARLAADTQYFGPGTRLTVL.

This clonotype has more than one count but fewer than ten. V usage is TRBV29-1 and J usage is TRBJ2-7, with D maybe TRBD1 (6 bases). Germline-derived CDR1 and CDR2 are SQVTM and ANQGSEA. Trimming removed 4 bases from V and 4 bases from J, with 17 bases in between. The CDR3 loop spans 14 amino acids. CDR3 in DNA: TGCAGCGTTGCTTTGCTGGGGGCCGGTTACGAGCAGTACTTC. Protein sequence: CSVALLGAGYEQYF.

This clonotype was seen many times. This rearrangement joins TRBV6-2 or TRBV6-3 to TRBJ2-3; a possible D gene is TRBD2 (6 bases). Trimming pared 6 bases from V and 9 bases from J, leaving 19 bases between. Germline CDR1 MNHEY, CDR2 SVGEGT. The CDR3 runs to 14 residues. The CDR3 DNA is TGTGCCAGCAGGATTAGCGGAGCTCGCGAGACGCAGTATTTT. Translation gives CASRISGARETQYF.

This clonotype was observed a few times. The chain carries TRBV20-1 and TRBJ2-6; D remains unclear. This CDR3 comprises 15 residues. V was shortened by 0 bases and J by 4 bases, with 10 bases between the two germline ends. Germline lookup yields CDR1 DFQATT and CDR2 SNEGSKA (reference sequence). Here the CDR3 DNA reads TGCAGTGCTAGAGATGGTAGGGCGGGGGCCAACGTCCTGACTTTC. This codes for CSARDGRAGANVLTF.